This TCR beta chain is from a study of monozygotic twins with inflammatory bowel disease. CDR1 is SGDLS and CDR2 is YYNGEE in the germline V gene. The CDR3 is 18 amino acids. Following a re-call of the 5' RACE reads, TCRdb has one entry per CDR3 protein and lacks DNA. The data include around 380,000 distinct CDR3 sequences; the top ten clones carry 2% to 2.5%. The receptor was isolated from a human donor with ulcerative colitis or Crohn's disease, or a healthy co-twin of an affected twin (not recorded which). Sequenced input: blood. The chain joins TRBV9 to TRBJ2-2; without DNA, the TCRdb call of TRBD2 cannot be checked. CDR3 sequence: CASSAGLAGVRDTGELFF.